A selection of T cell receptor beta chains follows, all from one sample in a study of early T cells in non-severe SARS-CoV-2 infection. TCRdb reanalysed the 5' RACE reads using MiXCR and keeps one entry per CDR3 protein. The table lists fewer than 40,000 distinct CDR3 sequences, approximately 6% of them singletons. The sequencing input was whole blood. These receptors originate from an adult who was a healthcare worker with PCR-confirmed SARS-CoV-2 infection or an uninfected control (not recorded which). Both conserved end residues are part of each CDR3. D genes are given only for firm matches. Clone size is stated in some rows and not others, as once, few, many or a class when expanded.

TRBJ1-4 TRBD1 once TRBV28 CASSSPTGSSEKLFF TGTGCCAGCAGTTCGCCGACAGGGAGTAGTGAAAAACTGTTTTTT
TRBJ1-2 TRBD1 - TRBV5-1 CASSPTDRGESGYTF TGCGCCAGCAGCCCCACCGACAGGGGAGAAAGTGGCTACACCTTC
TRBJ2-3 - many TRBV10-1 CASSESLTEADTQYF TGCGCCAGCAGTGAGTCACTAACGGAGGCAGATACGCAGTATTTT
TRBJ1-2 - many TRBV9 CASSAFSRGRGYTF TGTGCCAGCAGCGCCTTTTCCAGGGGACGAGGCTACACCTTC
TRBJ2-3 - few TRBV5-1 CASSLGTDMNTDTQYF TGCGCCAGCAGCTTGGGGACAGATATGAACACAGATACGCAGTATTTT
TRBJ2-7 TRBD1 few TRBV10-3 CAISFDRTGGGEQYF TGTGCCATCAGTTTTGACCGGACAGGTGGGGGCGAGCAGTACTTC
TRBJ1-1 - many TRBV29-1 CTSEEFGTEAFF TGCACCAGCGAGGAATTTGGCACTGAAGCTTTCTTT
TRBJ2-1 - many TRBV7-9 CASIEGGTGYNEQFF TGTGCCAGCATCGAGGGGGGGACAGGCTACAATGAGCAGTTCTTC
TRBJ2-1 TRBD2 many TRBV20-1 CSALLAGGGSYNEQFF TGCAGTGCGCTACTAGCGGGAGGGGGCTCCTACAATGAGCAGTTCTTC
TRBJ1-2 TRBD1 - TRBV28 CATRDRRSILYGYTF TGTGCCACCAGGGACAGGCGGTCTATACTTTATGGCTACACCTTC
TRBJ2-1 - many TRBV10-1 CASSESSGKNEQFF TGCGCCAGCAGTGAGTCCTCTGGAAAGAATGAGCAGTTCTTC
TRBJ1-6 - few TRBV12-3/TRBV12-4 CASSFSGLNSPLHF TGTGCCAGCAGTTTCTCAGGACTAAATTCACCCCTCCACTTT
TRBJ2-3 - many TRBV19 CASNTGTATDTQYF TGTGCCAGTAACACCGGGACTGCCACAGATACGCAGTATTTT
TRBJ1-1 - - TRBV12-3/TRBV12-4 CASTRDRLNTEAFF TGTGCCAGCACGCGGGACCGCCTGAACACTGAAGCTTTCTTT
TRBJ2-5 - few TRBV15 CATSRGESSQETQYF TGTGCCACCAGCAGAGGAGAGTCTTCGCAAGAGACCCAGTACTTC
TRBJ2-3 - many TRBV20-1 CSANQVKWSTDTQYF TGCAGTGCTAATCAGGTGAAGTGGAGCACAGATACGCAGTATTTT
TRBJ1-6 - many TRBV25-1 CASSESDSPNSPLHF TGTGCCAGCAGTGAATCGGACAGCCCGAATTCACCCCTCCACTTT
TRBJ1-1 TRBD1 - TRBV2 CASSDWTGERAFF TGTGCCAGCAGTGACTGGACAGGGGAAAGAGCTTTCTTT
TRBJ2-7 TRBD1 many TRBV4-1 CASSQDSAGTGAYEQYF TGCGCCAGCAGCCAAGACAGTGCCGGGACAGGGGCCTACGAGCAGTACTTC
TRBJ2-6 TRBD1 many TRBV6-2/TRBV6-3 CASSYLAPGTGGSGANVLTF TGTGCCAGCAGTTACCTTGCTCCCGGGACAGGGGGCTCTGGGGCCAACGTCCTGACTTTC